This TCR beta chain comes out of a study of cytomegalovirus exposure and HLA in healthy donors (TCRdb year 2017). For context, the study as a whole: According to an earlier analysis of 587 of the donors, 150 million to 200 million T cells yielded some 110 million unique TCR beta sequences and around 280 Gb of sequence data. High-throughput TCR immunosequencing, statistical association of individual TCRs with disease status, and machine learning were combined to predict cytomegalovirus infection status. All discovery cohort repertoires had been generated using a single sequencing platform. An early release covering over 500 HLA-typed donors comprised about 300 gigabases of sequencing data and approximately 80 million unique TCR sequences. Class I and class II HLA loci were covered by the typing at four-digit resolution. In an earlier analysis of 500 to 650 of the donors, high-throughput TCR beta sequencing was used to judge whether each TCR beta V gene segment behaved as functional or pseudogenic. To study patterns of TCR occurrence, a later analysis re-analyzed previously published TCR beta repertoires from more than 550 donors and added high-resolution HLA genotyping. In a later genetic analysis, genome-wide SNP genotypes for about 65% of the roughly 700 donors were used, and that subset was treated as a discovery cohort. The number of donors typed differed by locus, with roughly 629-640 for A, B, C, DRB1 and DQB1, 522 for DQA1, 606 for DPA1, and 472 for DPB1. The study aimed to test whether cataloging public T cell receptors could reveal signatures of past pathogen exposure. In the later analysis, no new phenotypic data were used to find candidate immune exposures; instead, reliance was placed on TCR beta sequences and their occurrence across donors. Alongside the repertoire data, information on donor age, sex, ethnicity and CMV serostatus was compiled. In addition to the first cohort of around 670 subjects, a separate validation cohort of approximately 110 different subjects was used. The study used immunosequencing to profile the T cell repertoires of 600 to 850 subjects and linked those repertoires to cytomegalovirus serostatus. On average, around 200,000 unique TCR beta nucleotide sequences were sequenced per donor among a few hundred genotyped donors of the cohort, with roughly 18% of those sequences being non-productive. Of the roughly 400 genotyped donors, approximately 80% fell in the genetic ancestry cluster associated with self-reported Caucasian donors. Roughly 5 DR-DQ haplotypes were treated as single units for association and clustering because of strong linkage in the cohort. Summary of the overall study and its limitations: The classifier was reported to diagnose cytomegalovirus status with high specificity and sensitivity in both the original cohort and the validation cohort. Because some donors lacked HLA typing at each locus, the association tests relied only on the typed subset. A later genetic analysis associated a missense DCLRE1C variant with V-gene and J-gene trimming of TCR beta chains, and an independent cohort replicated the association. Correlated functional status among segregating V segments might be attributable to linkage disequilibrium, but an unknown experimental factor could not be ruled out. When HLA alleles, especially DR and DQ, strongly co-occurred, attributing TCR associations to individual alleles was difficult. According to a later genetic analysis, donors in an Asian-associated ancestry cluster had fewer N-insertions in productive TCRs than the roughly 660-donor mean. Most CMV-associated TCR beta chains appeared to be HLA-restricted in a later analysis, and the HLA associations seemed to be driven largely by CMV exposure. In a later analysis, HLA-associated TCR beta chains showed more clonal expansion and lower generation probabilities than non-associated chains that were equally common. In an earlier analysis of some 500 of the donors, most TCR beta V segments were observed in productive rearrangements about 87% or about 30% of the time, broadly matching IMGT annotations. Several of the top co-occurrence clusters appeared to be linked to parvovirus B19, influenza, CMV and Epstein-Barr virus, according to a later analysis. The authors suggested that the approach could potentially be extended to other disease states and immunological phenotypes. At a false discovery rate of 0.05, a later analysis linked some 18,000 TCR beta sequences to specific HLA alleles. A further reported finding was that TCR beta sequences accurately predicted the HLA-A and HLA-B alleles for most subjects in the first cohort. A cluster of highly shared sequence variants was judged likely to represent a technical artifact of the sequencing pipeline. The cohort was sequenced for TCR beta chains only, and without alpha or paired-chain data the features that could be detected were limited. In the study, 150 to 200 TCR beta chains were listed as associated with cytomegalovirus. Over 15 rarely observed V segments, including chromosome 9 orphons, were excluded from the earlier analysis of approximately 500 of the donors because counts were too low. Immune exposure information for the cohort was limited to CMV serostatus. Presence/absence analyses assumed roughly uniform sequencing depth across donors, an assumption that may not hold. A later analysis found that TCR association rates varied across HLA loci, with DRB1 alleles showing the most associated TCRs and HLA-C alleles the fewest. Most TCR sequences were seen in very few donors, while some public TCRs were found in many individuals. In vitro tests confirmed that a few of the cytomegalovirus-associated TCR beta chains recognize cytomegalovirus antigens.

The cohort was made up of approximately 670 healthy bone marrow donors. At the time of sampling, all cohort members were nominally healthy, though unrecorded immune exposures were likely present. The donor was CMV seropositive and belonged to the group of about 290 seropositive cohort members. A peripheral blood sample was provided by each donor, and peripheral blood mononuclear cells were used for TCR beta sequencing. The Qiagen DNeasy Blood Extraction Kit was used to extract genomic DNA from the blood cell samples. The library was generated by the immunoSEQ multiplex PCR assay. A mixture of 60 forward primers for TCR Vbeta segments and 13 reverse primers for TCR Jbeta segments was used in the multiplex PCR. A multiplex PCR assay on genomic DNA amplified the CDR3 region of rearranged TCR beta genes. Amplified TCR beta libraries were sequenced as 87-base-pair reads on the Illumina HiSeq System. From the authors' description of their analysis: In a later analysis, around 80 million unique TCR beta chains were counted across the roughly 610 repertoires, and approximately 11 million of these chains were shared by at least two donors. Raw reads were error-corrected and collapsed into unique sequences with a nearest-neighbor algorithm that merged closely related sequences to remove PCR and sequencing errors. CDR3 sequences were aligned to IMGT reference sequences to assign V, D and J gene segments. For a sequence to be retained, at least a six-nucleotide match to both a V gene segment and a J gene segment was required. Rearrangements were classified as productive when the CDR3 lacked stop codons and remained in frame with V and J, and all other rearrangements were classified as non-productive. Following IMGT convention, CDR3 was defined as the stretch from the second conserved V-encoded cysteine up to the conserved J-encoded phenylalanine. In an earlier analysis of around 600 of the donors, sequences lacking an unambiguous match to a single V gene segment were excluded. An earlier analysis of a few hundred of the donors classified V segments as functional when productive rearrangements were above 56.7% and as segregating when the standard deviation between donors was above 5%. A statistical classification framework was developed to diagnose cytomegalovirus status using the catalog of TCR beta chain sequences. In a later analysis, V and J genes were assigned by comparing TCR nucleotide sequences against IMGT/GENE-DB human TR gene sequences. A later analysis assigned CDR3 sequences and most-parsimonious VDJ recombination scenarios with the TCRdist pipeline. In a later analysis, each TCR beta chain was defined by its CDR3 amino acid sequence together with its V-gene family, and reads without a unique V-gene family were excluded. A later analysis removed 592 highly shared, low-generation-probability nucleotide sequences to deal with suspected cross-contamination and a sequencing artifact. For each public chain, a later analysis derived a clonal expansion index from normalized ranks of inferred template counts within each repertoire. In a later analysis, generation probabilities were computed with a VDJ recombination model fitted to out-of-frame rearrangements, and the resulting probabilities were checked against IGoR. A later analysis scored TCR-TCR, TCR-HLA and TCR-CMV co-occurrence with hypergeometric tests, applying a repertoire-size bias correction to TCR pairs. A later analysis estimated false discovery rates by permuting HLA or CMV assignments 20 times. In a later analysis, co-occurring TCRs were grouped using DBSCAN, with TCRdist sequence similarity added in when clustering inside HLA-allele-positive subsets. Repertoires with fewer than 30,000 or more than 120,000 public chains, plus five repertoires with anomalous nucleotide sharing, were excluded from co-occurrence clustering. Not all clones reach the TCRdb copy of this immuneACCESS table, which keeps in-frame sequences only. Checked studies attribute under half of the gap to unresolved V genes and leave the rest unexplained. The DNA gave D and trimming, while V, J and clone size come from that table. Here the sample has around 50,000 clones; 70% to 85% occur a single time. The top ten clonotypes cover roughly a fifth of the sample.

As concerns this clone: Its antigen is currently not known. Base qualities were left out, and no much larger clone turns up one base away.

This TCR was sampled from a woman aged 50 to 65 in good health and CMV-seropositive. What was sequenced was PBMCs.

The CDR3 is CATSSLTTYNEQFF. The nucleotides are TGTGCCACCAGCAGCTTAACTACTTACAATGAGCAGTTCTTC. The chain is assembled from TRBV15 and TRBJ2-1; no D segment can be confidently identified. Spanning cysteine to phenylalanine, the CDR3 consists of 14 amino acids. CDR3 DNA only is kept here, 42 bases in frame from base 1. V loses 3 bases, J loses 4 bases, and the germline ends lie 10 bases apart. The germline V gene (reference sequence) specifies LNHNV as CDR1 and YYDKDF as CDR2.